This T cell receptor beta chain was identified in a study of cytomegalovirus exposure and HLA in healthy donors. Notes on the study in general: The study put about 180 TCR beta chains on its list as cytomegalovirus-associated. Within the 100 to 150 validation repertoires, first-cohort TCR clusters tended to co-occur, according to a later analysis. Many donors carried some public TCRs, although rarity characterized most TCR sequences.

The CDR3 consists of 13 residues. V lost 1 base to trimming and J lost 5 bases, with 6 bases between them. CDR1 and CDR2 (germline): SGHRS, YFSETQ. As to this clone: The antigen is unknown.

Profiled with immunoSEQ multiplex PCR; TCRdb holds only in-frame clones, not every one. The data hold 250,000 or so clones, with around nine tenths observed a single time. The validation cohort, a group of more than 100 subjects, included the donors and was separate from the roughly 700-subject first cohort. This chain connects TRBV5-1 to TRBJ2-2; D is uncertain. The sequence was obtained from a man aged 18 to 30 in good health and CMV-seronegative. The sample comprised PBMCs. The CDR3 loop reads CASSLKETGELFF. The DNA for the CDR3 is TGCGCCAGCAGCTTGAAGGAGACCGGGGAGCTGTTTTTT.